This T cell receptor beta chain was recovered during a study of OX40 agonist ivuxolimab in advanced cancers. TCRdb's copy holds only in-frame clones and misses some; the assay was immunoSEQ multiplex PCR. Here the sample spans about 82,000 clones, 90% to 95% being singletons. The CDR3 contains 14 residues. V was pared by 3 bases and J by 3 bases, with 1 base of the junction left unmatched. Per germline, CDR1 SEHNR and CDR2 FQNEAQ (reference sequence). This TCR came from an adult with an advanced solid tumor such as melanoma, head and neck, liver or kidney cancer. J is TRBJ2-3 and V is TRBV7-9, with TRBD1 matching over 9 bases. Source: CD4+ or CD8+ T cells sorted from blood, taken in a trial of the OX40 agonist ivuxolimab. The CDR3 nucleotides are TGTGCCAGCAGCTTTGGACAGGGGACAGATACGCAGTATTTT. Protein product: CASSFGQGTDTQYF.